These T cell receptor beta chains were read from a single sample in a study of blood T cells in healthy people across ages. One entry per CDR3 protein results from TCRdb running MiXCR on the 5' RACE reads. The repertoire has more than 800,000 distinct CDR3 sequences, less than 35% of them found once; the top ten carry approximately 15%. Sequences were obtained from blood. Receptors originate from a woman aged 80 or over in good health. The CDR3 runs from the conserved cysteine through the conserved F or W. Fields, in order: CDR3 DNA, CDR3 protein, clone size, J gene, D gene, V gene. D genes are given only for firm matches. For some rows the clone size is stated as once, few or many, or as a class when expanded; others skip it.

TGTGCCACCAGCAGAGTCCCGGGGGCTGGTTACACTGAAGCTTTCTTT CATSRVPGAGYTEAFF many TRBJ1-1 . TRBV15
TGTGCCAGCAGCCCCCGGGGAGCGGGGGTAGAGACCCAGTACTTC CASSPRGAGVETQYF many TRBJ2-5 TRBD2 TRBV11-2
TGTGCCAGCAGTCCCCCAGCTAGCGGCATGAGCACAGATGCGCAGTATTTT CASSPPASGMSTDAQYF . TRBJ2-3 TRBD2 TRBV12-3/TRBV12-4
TGTGCCAGCAGCCATAAGCAGGGCGGTGGCTACACCTTC CASSHKQGGGYTF many TRBJ1-2 . TRBV7-9
TGTGCCAGCGCGGCGGGGGGGCCGGGAGATACGCAGTATTTT CASAAGGPGDTQYF . TRBJ2-3 TRBD2 TRBV7-2
TGTGCCAGCAGTTTGAGTTTCGCAGGTCAAGAGACCCAGTACTTC CASSLSFAGQETQYF many TRBJ2-5 . TRBV28
TGCAGTGCTAGAGCTACTGGGACCCAGCCCCAGCATTTT CSARATGTQPQHF few TRBJ1-5 . TRBV20-1
TGCAGTGCTAGGAAAACTAGCGACCGCTCCTACAATGAGCAGTTCTTC CSARKTSDRSYNEQFF once TRBJ2-1 TRBD2 TRBV20-1
TGCAGTGCTAGAGTAGGGGGGCTCCAGCAGTACTTC CSARVGGLQQYF many TRBJ2-7 . TRBV20-1
TGCGCCAGCAGTCACCCGGGACAGGGGGCGCGGGGGCCTCCCTACGAGCAGTACTTC CASSHPGQGARGPPYEQYF . TRBJ2-7 TRBD1 TRBV23-1
TGTGCCAGCAGCTTTTCCCGGGACAACTCCTACGAGCAGTACTTC CASSFSRDNSYEQYF many TRBJ2-7 . TRBV5-6
TGCGCCAGCAGCTGGGAGGATGGCACAGATACGCAGTATTTT CASSWEDGTDTQYF many TRBJ2-3 . TRBV5-1
TGCAGTGCTGGCCCGAGGCGGGTTGGGGCAGATACGCAGTATTTT CSAGPRRVGADTQYF many TRBJ2-3 . TRBV20-1
TGTGCCAGCGGGTCCAACCGCAATCAGCCCCAGCATTTT CASGSNRNQPQHF many TRBJ1-5 . TRBV6-5
TGTGCCAGCTCAGCCGGACCGGCAGGGAACTATGGCTACACCTTC CASSAGPAGNYGYTF few TRBJ1-2 . TRBV18
TGTGCCACCCGCTCGGACTCTGGAGCTTACGAGCAGTACTTC CATRSDSGAYEQYF many TRBJ2-7 . TRBV10-3
TGTGCCAGCAGCCGGGGACTAGTTGCAGATACGCAGTATTTT CASSRGLVADTQYF many TRBJ2-3 TRBD2 TRBV6-5
TGTGCCAGCAGCCGTAGGACAGAGATTGATACGCAGTATTTT CASSRRTEIDTQYF many TRBJ2-3 . TRBV28
TGCAGTGCCCCGCGGCCTACTTCGCCTGGCTACACCTTC CSAPRPTSPGYTF . TRBJ1-2 . TRBV20-1
TGTGCCAGCAGCCCCCGGACAGGGAGGATTGAAGCTTTCTTT CASSPRTGRIEAFF . TRBJ1-1 TRBD1 TRBV7-2
TGTGCCAGCAGTTTATCGAACCCCCCAGAGACCCAGTACTTC CASSLSNPPETQYF many TRBJ2-5 . TRBV27
TGTGCCAGTAGGTGGGGTAAGGGGTATAACAATGAGCAGTTCTTC CASRWGKGYNNEQFF . TRBJ2-1 . TRBV19
TGCAGCGTACAGGGGTCCAATGAGCAGTTCTTC CSVQGSNEQFF many TRBJ2-1 TRBD1 TRBV29-1
TGCGCCAGCAGCTGGCCGCTCGAGAGCGCTGAAGCTTTCTTT CASSWPLESAEAFF . TRBJ1-1 . TRBV5-1
TGTGCCAGCAGTTTATATCTAGCGGGGCGCACAGATACGCAGTATTTT CASSLYLAGRTDTQYF few TRBJ2-3 TRBD2 TRBV28
TGTGCCAGCAGCCCGCGCCCGGGACAGAACTCCTACGAGCAGTACTTC CASSPRPGQNSYEQYF . TRBJ2-7 TRBD1 TRBV7-2
TGTGCCAGTCCGGGGAAGAGTGCTGAAGCTTTCTTT CASPGKSAEAFF . TRBJ1-1 . TRBV27
TGTGCCAGCAGTTACTCGGAGATGGGGAGCTCACCCCTCCACTTT CASSYSEMGSSPLHF few TRBJ1-6 . TRBV6-5
TGCAGTGGAGGGACAACCTACAATGAGCAGTTCTTC CSGGTTYNEQFF many TRBJ2-1 . TRBV20-1
TGCAGTGCCAAGTTCTCGCGGGGGGGGCGCAATGAGCAGTTCTTC CSAKFSRGGRNEQFF . TRBJ2-1 TRBD2 TRBV20-1
TGTGCCAGCAGCCATTCAGAAAAGGGCTATGGCTACACCTTC CASSHSEKGYGYTF few TRBJ1-2 . TRBV3-1
TGTGTCAGCAGCCCGGGCCGGGGGGGCACAGATACGCAGTATTTT CVSSPGRGGTDTQYF . TRBJ2-3 TRBD2 TRBV7-9
TGCAGTCCACAAAAATACCCCAGGGCGCCGAGAGAGACCCAGTACTTC CSPQKYPRAPRETQYF many TRBJ2-5 . TRBV20-1
TGCAGTGCACCACAGGGTTGGGGCACTGAAGCTTTCTTT CSAPQGWGTEAFF . TRBJ1-1 . TRBV20-1
TGCAGTGCTAGAGATTCGGGCGGGAGAAGGACTGAAGCTTTCTTT CSARDSGGRRTEAFF many TRBJ1-1 . TRBV20-1
TGTGCCAGCAGTTACTCGCCAACAAACTATGGCTACACCTTC CASSYSPTNYGYTF many TRBJ1-2 . TRBV6-5
TGCGCCAGCAGCTTGGAGGCGCTAGAGGTTCCCAATGAGCAGTTCTTC CASSLEALEVPNEQFF . TRBJ2-1 . TRBV5-1
TGCAGTGCTGGACCCGGGACAGGGGGCGCGACAGGTGGCTACACCTTC CSAGPGTGGATGGYTF many TRBJ1-2 TRBD1 TRBV20-1
TGTGCCAGCAGCTTAGGGTCAGCAGGAAGGGATGAGCAGTTCTTC CASSLGSAGRDEQFF many TRBJ2-1 . TRBV7-9
TGCGCCAGCGGCTTGGCCGGGCAAGCAACCGGGGAGCTGTTTTTT CASGLAGQATGELFF . TRBJ2-2 . TRBV5-1
TGTGCCAGCAGCCCTCAGACAGGGTGGACTGAAGCTTTCTTT CASSPQTGWTEAFF . TRBJ1-1 TRBD1 TRBV5-8
TGTGCCAGCAGTTTAGGGGAACCGGGACTTCGCCAAGAGACCCAGTACTTC CASSLGEPGLRQETQYF many TRBJ2-5 . TRBV12-3/TRBV12-4
TGTGCCAGCAGCCCGCAACCCTCAGTCGGGGGGGGCTATGGCTACACCTTC CASSPQPSVGGGYGYTF many TRBJ1-2 . TRBV5-5
TGCGCCAGCAGTGAGTTCAAGCTCGGCGAGCAGTACTTC CASSEFKLGEQYF . TRBJ2-7 . TRBV10-1
TGTGCCAGTCCGTCGGGGGGCGGGACTGAAGCTTTCTTT CASPSGGGTEAFF once TRBJ1-1 . TRBV6-9
TGTGCCAGCAGCCCAAACAGGGCCCAGGGCACTGAAGCTTTCTTT CASSPNRAQGTEAFF many TRBJ1-1 . TRBV7-2